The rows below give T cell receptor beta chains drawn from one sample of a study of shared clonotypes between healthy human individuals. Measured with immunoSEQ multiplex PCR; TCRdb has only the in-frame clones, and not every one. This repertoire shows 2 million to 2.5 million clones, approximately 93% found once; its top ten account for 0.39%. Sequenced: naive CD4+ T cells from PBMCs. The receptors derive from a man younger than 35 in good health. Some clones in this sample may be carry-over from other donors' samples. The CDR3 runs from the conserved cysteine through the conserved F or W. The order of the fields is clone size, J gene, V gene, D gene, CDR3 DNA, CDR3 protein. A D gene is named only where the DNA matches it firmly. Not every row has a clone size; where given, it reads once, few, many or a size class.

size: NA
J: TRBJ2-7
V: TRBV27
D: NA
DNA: TGTGCCAGCAGTTTATCGTGGTCCGGATCTACCTACGAGCAGTACTTC
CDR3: CASSLSWSGSTYEQYF

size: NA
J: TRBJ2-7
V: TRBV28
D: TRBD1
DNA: TGTGCCAGCACCAACGGGGGGACAGGGGTGAAAGAGCAGTACTTC
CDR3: CASTNGGTGVKEQYF

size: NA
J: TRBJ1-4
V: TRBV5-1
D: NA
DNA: TGCGCCAGCAGCGATGAGGAAAAACTGTTTTTT
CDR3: CASSDEEKLFF

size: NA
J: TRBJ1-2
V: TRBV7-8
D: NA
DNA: TGTGCCAGCAGCTTAGGGACGTTTAACTATGGCTACACCTTC
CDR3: CASSLGTFNYGYTF

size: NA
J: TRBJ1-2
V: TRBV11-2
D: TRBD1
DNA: TGTGCCAGCAGCTTGGGGCCTGGGGACAGGACGGGATACTATGGCTACACCTTC
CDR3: CASSLGPGDRTGYYGYTF

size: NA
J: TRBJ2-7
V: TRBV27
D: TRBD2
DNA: TGTGCCAGCAGTTTGCGACTAGCGGGGGCCTACGAGCAGTACTTC
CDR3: CASSLRLAGAYEQYF

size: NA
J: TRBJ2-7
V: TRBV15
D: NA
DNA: TGTGCCACCAGCAGAGATTTAGGTTCCTACGAGCAGTACTTC
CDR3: CATSRDLGSYEQYF

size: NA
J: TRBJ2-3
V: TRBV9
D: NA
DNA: TGTGCCAGCAGCCCTGGTGGGTCCGTCACAGATACGCAGTATTTT
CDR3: CASSPGGSVTDTQYF

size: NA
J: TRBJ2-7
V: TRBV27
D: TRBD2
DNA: TGTGCCAGCAGTTCGGGGGGACTAGCGGGAGGGGAGCAGTACTTC
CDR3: CASSSGGLAGGEQYF

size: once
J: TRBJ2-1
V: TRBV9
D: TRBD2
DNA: TGTGCCAGCAGCGGTACTAGCGGGATTCGTGAGCAGTTCTTC
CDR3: CASSGTSGIREQFF

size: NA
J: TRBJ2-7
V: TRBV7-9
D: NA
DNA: TGTGCCAGCAGCCAGGCCTACGAGCAGTACTTC
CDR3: CASSQAYEQYF

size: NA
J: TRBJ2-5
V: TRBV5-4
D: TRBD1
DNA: TGTGCCAGCAGCGCGGACAGGGATGGCCAAGAGACCCAGTACTTC
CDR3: CASSADRDGQETQYF

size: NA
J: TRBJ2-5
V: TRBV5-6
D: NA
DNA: TGTGCCAGCAGCCGGAGCCTTAGCAGGGAGACCCAGTACTTC
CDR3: CASSRSLSRETQYF

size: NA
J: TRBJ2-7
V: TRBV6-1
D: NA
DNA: TGTGCCAGCAGCCCCCCGGGGGCAGGGGTCTACGAGCAGTACTTC
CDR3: CASSPPGAGVYEQYF

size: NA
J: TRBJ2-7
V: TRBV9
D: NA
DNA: TGTGCCAGCAGCGTAGTGCTCAATGGGATAAACCACGAGCAGTACTTC
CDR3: CASSVVLNGINHEQYF

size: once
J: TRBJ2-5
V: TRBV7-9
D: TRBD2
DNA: TGTGCCAGCAGCCCGACCCGGCTAGCGGGGCAAGAGACCCAGTACTTC
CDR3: CASSPTRLAGQETQYF

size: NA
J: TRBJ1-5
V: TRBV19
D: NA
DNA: TGTGCCAGTAGTATAACTCCCCCGGCAGGTTTTAGCAATCAGCCCCAGCATTTT
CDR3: CASSITPPAGFSNQPQHF

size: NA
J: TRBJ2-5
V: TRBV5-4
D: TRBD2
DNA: TGTGCCAGCAGCTGGGGACTAGCGAGTGGGGAGACCCAGTACTTC
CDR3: CASSWGLASGETQYF

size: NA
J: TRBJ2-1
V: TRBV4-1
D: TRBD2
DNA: TGCGCCAGCAGCGCCGGACTAGCGGGAAGGGGTGAGCAGTTCTTC
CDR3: CASSAGLAGRGEQFF

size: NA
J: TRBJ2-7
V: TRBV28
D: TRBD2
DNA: TGTGCCAGCAGTTTACCAGGGAGGGGCGAGCAGTACTTC
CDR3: CASSLPGRGEQYF

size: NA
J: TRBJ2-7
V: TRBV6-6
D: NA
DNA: TGTGCCAGCAGTTACTTCCAGCCGCCTCGAAACGAGCAGTACTTC
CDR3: CASSYFQPPRNEQYF

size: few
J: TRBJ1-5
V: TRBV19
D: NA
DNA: TGTGCCAGTAGTATTACTGAGAATCAGCCCCAGCATTTT
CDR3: CASSITENQPQHF

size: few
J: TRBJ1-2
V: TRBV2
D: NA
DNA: TGTGCCAGCAGCCCCGGGGACTATGGCTACACCTTC
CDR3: CASSPGDYGYTF

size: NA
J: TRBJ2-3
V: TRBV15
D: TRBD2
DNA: TGTGCCACCAGCAAGGGACTAGCGGGACAAGGGAGCACAGATACGCAGTATTTT
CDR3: CATSKGLAGQGSTDTQYF

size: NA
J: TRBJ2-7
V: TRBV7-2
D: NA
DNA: TGTGCCAGCAATAGGAATTTCGGTGGCGAGCAGTACTTC
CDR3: CASNRNFGGEQYF

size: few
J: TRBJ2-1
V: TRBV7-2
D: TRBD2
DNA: TGTGCCAGCAGCTTAGTAGCGGGAGGTTTGTATGAGCAGTTCTTC
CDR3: CASSLVAGGLYEQFF

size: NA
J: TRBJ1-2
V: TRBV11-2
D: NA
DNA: TGTGCCAGCAGCTTAGTAGCGGCTACTTCCACCTTC
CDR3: CASSLVAATSTF